What follows are 25 T cell receptor beta chains derived from one specimen sequenced in a study of beta chain features in type 1 diabetes. Every bit of the isolated RNA underwent reverse transcription, so sequencing read expressed TCRB transcripts. Generated by immunoSEQ multiplex PCR, the TCRdb table keeps only in-frame clones and is missing some. The sample consists of 900,000 or so clones, around a sixth of them appearing once. The sequenced sample was naive CD4+ T cells from blood. These receptors came from a young woman in good health.

Only a few counts were recorded for this clone. A read error may produce the germline difference seen at one junction end. The chain carries TRBV7-2 and TRBJ2-7; TRBD2 matches at 8 bases. The germline gives CDR1 SGHTA, CDR2 FQGNSA. This CDR3 is built from 17 residues. DNA for the CDR3: TGTGCCAGCAGCCTAGCAGGCGGGGGACTAGTCCGCTACGAGCAGTACTTC. It translates to CASSLAGGGLVRYEQYF.

This clone was detected a few times. The rearrangement joins TRBV6-5 to TRBJ2-7, with TRBD2 matching 10 bases. V was clipped by 2 bases and J by 3 bases; unmatched bases: 4. CDR3 size: 15 residues. The germline V gene has CDR1 MNHEY and CDR2 SVGAGI. The CDR3 coding sequence is TGTGCCAGCAGTTACGATCCTAGCGGGAGCTACGAGCAGTACTTC. It translates to CASSYDPSGSYEQYF.

This clone was recorded a few times. The V call is TRBV18, the J call TRBJ2-1; 8 nucleotides line up with TRBD2. The V gene end was trimmed by 8 bases and the J gene end by 16 bases; junction bases not matched to a gene: 19. CDR3 length: 14 amino acids. In germline, CDR1 is KGHSH, CDR2 LQKENI. The CDR3 DNA follows: TGTGCCAGCCGTTCTACCAACTCAGCGGGAGTAGAATTCTTC. The encoded protein is CASRSTNSAGVEFF. Filled out from reference TRBV18 and TRBJ2-1, the complete variable domain reads NAGVMQNPRHLVRRRGQEARLRCSPMKGHSHVYWYRQLPEEGLKFMVYLQKENIIDESGMPKERFSAEFPKEGPSILRIQQVVRGDSAAYFCASRSTNSAGVEFFGPGTRLTVL.

The chain recombines TRBV6-6 with TRBJ2-1; 8 nucleotides match TRBD2. CDR1 and CDR2 from the germline V gene are MNHNY and SVGAGI (reference sequence). The CDR3 totals 16 residues. The J segment lost 1 base and the V segment lost 6 bases, leaving 8 bases of the junction unmatched. CDR3 loop: CASRPGGGRSYNEQFF. The CDR3 DNA sequence: TGTGCCAGCAGGCCGGGGGGCGGGAGGTCCTACAATGAGCAGTTCTTC.

The chain links TRBV6-1 to TRBJ1-2; TRBD1 matches 10 bases. The germline CDR1 and CDR2 sequences are MNHNS and SASEGT. The length of the CDR3 is 16 residues. J gave up 3 bases and V 3 bases, and 7 bases lay outside the gene matches. CDR3 in DNA: TGTGCCAGCAGTGACTGGACAGGGGGATCGGACTATGGCTACACCTTC. Its translation: CASSDWTGGSDYGYTF.

This clone was seen a handful of times. V and J are TRBV6-6 and TRBJ2-7; either TRBD1 or TRBD2 may supply D (5 bases each). The CDR3 length is 15 residues. The V and J ends lost 0 bases and 3 bases respectively, with 12 bases between them. CDR1 and CDR2 (germline): MNHNY, SVGAGI (reference sequence). The chain's CDR3 is CASSYSIGGSYEQYF. The CDR3, as DNA: TGTGCCAGCAGTTACTCGATTGGGGGTAGCTACGAGCAGTACTTC.

This clone was seen only once. This sequence joins TRBV7-9 and TRBJ1-5, with 7 nucleotides matching TRBD1. Trimming took 5 bases from V and 0 from J; bases not matched to a gene: 4. From germline, CDR1 is SEHNR and CDR2 FQNEAQ (reference sequence). There are 15 residues in the CDR3. The CDR3 loop is CASSRQGSSNQPQHF. CDR3 sequence (DNA): TGTGCCAGCAGCCGACAGGGTTCTAGCAATCAGCCCCAGCATTTT.

The genes are TRBV18 and TRBJ2-3; 9 positions agree with TRBD2. Unmatched junction bases numbered 8, after V lost 3 bases and J lost 1 base. Germline values: CDR1 KGHSH, CDR2 LQKENI. The CDR3 runs to 17 residues. CDR3 sequence reads: CASSPISSGIGTDTQYF. In nucleotides, the CDR3 is TGTGCCAGCTCACCGATCTCTAGCGGGATTGGCACAGATACGCAGTATTTT.

This clone was seen ten or more times. The CDR3 DNA reads as TGTGCCAGCAGCCCTGACACAGATACGCAGTATTTT. Its protein product is CASSPDTDTQYF. The chain joins TRBV14 to TRBJ2-3; D gene uncertain. The germline V and J ends were trimmed by 4 bases and 2 bases, with 4 bases remaining between them. CDR1 is SGHDN, CDR2 FVKESK, per germline. The CDR3 is made up of 12 amino acids.

As to this clone: The same CDR3 also results from other DNA sequences found in this sample. The rearrangement uses TRBV5-4 and TRBJ2-2; D is undetermined. V was clipped by 0 bases and J by 2 bases, with 5 bases between them. The V gene's germline CDR1 is SGHNT and CDR2 YYREEE (reference sequence). CDR3 size: 14 residues. The CDR3: CASSLGPNTGELFF. The CDR3 DNA follows: TGTGCCAGCAGCTTGGGCCCCAACACCGGGGAGCTGTTTTTT.

The genes are TRBV7-8 and TRBJ2-3; 7 bases fit TRBD2. CDR3 length: 16 residues. CDR1 is SGHVS and CDR2 is FQNEAQ in the germline V gene. Losses at the gene ends were 5 bases for V and 2 bases for J; bases not matched to a gene: 10. In DNA form, the CDR3 reads TGTGCCAGCAGCCCTCAGGGAGGGGTAGTCACAGATACGCAGTATTTT. This gives the protein CASSPQGGVVTDTQYF. The full variable domain, completed using reference TRBV7-8 and TRBJ2-3, is GAGVSQSPRYKVAKRGQDVALRCDPISGHVSLFWYQQALGQGPEFLTYFQNEAQLDKSGLPSDRFFAERPEGSVSTLKIQRTQQEDSAVYLCASSPQGGVVTDTQYFGPGTRLTVL.

This clone was found a few times. V and J are TRBV7-3 and TRBJ2-5; D gene unclear. Germline-derived CDR1 and CDR2 are SGHTA and FQGTGA. Trimming took 5 bases from V and 2 from J, leaving 9 bases between them. The CDR3 runs to 13 residues. The chain's CDR3 is CASSHGQQETQYF. The CDR3 coding sequence is TGTGCCAGCAGCCACGGGCAACAAGAGACCCAGTACTTC.

There are a few counts of this clone. This chain joins TRBV6-6 and TRBJ2-2; 8 positions agree with TRBD1. Germline V lookup: CDR1 MNHNY, CDR2 SVGAGI (reference sequence). The V gene end was trimmed by 4 bases and the J gene end by 6 bases; junction bases not matched to a gene: 10. The CDR3 has 16 residues. CDR3 loop: CASSSRTGRVAGELFF. Written as DNA, the CDR3 is TGTGCCAGCAGTTCCAGGACAGGGCGAGTCGCCGGGGAGCTGTTTTTT.

This clone was counted between two and nine times. The chain carries TRBV6-5 and TRBJ1-5; D gene uncertain. CDR1 is MNHEY and CDR2 is SVGAGI in the germline V gene. V was clipped by 2 bases and J by 0 bases, with 8 bases between them. This CDR3 has 15 amino acids. The CDR3 here is CASSYGRYSNQPQHF. As DNA, the CDR3 is TGTGCCAGCAGTTACGGAAGGTATAGCAATCAGCCCCAGCATTTT.

The V gene is TRBV28, the J gene TRBJ1-5; 8 bases line up with TRBD1. V was clipped by 11 bases and J by 6 bases; unmatched bases: 6. CDR1 is MDHEN, CDR2 SYDVKM, per germline. The CDR3 consists of 12 residues. CDR3 nucleotide sequence: TGTGCCGCAGGGGGCGGGATTCAGCCCCAGCATTTT. Translating it yields CAAGGGIQPQHF.

V usage is TRBV28 and J usage is TRBJ2-3, with D possibly TRBD2 on 6 matching bases. The CDR3 totals 17 residues. Germline loops: CDR1 MDHEN, CDR2 SYDVKM. V was cut by 4 bases and J by 2 bases, with 19 bases left in between. CDR3 nucleotides: TGTGCCAGCAGTTACCCCGAGACTAGAGAAGACACAGATACGCAGTATTTT. It codes for CASSYPETREDTDTQYF. Full variable domain (rest looked up from reference TRBV28 and TRBJ2-3): DVKVTQSSRYLVKRTGEKVFLECVQDMDHENMFWYRQDPGLGLRLIYFSYDVKMKEKGDIPEGYSVSREKKERFSLILESASTNQTSMYLCASSYPETREDTDTQYFGPGTRLTVL.

The V and J genes are TRBV2 and TRBJ2-7, with a possible D match to TRBD1 (6 bases). CDR3 size: 14 residues. The germline gives CDR1 SNHLY, CDR2 FYNNEI. Trimming removed 6 bases at V and 0 bases at J, with 12 bases between. CDR3 nucleotides: TGTGCCAGCAGGACAGGTTCTCTCTCCTACGAGCAGTACTTC. Translated, it gives CASRTGSLSYEQYF.

V is TRBV19 and J is TRBJ2-7; no firm D call. The CDR3 is 14 amino acids. Germline V gene lookup returns CDR1 LNHDA and CDR2 SQIVND (reference sequence). Trimming pared 5 bases from V and 3 bases from J, leaving 14 bases between. Written as DNA, the CDR3 is TGTGCCAGTAGTCCCCGGATTTACTACTACGAGCAGTACTTC. Amino acid sequence: CASSPRIYYYEQYF.

This clone showed up just a few times. The junction differs from germline at one of its ends, possibly a read error. The chain uses TRBV5-4 and TRBJ2-7, with D uncertain. The CDR3 contains 11 residues. Per the germline V gene, CDR1 is SGHNT and CDR2 is YYREEE (reference sequence). CDR3 sequence: CASSLGGRVRF. CDR3 DNA sequence: TGTGCCAGCAGCTTGGGAGGAAGGGTCCGGTTC.

The chain recombines TRBV7-9 with TRBJ2-7, with D perhaps matching TRBD1 (5 bases). V lost 5 bases, J lost 0 bases, and 14 bases lay in between. Germline V lookup: CDR1 SEHNR, CDR2 FQNEAQ (reference sequence). The CDR3 spans 15 residues. The CDR3 sequence is CASSPRAVLSYEQYF. The CDR3 nucleotides read TGTGCCAGCAGCCCCAGGGCGGTGCTCTCCTACGAGCAGTACTTC.

This clone was picked up a small number of times. The V call is TRBV27, the J call TRBJ2-4; a possible D gene is TRBD1 (6 bases). Per germline, CDR1 MNHEY and CDR2 SMNVEV (reference sequence). The CDR3 has 16 residues. Trimming took off 5 bases at V and 6 bases at J, with 20 bases between the two ends. The CDR3 sequence: CASSSFPEQGRNIQYF. DNA for the CDR3: TGTGCCAGCAGTAGTTTCCCAGAGCAGGGGAGAAACATTCAGTACTTC.

The V gene is TRBV7-6, the J gene TRBJ2-3; D gene ambiguous. The CDR3 is made up of 12 amino acids. Germline CDR1 SGHVS, CDR2 FNYEAQ. V was pared by 5 bases and J by 2 bases, with 5 bases between. Here the CDR3 DNA reads TGTGCCAGCAGCCGGACCACAGATACGCAGTATTTT. It yields the protein CASSRTTDTQYF.

This sequence joins TRBV5-4 and TRBJ1-2; D ambiguous. The CDR3 has 12 amino acids. CDR1 and CDR2 from the germline V gene are SGHNT and YYREEE (reference sequence). The V end was cut by 1 base, the J end by 4 bases, with 5 bases between. The CDR3 nucleotides are TGTGCCAGCAGCTTGCTGGGCTATGGCTACACCTTC. It codes for CASSLLGYGYTF.

This clone has more than one count but fewer than ten. The gene calls are TRBV7-2 and TRBJ2-1, with 8 bases identical to TRBD1. Germline V gene data show CDR1 as SGHTA and CDR2 as FQGNSA. V lost 8 bases, J lost 8 bases, and 8 bases stayed unmatched. The CDR3 covers 13 residues. Written as DNA, the CDR3 is TGTGCCAGCGTGGTGGCAGGGGGCGATGAGCAGTTCTTC. Translation gives CASVVAGGDEQFF.

V usage is TRBV4-3 and J usage is TRBJ2-7; D remains unclear. Deletions cut 1 base from V and 0 bases from J, with 7 bases between. Germline CDR1 and CDR2: LGHNA and YSLEER. CDR3 length: 14 residues. The CDR3 DNA reads TGCGCCAGCAGCCAAGTGTGGAACTCCTACGAGCAGTACTTC. This codes for CASSQVWNSYEQYF.